This TCR beta chain was sequenced for a study of graft-versus-host responses after intestinal transplantation. Between the trimmed V and J ends, which lost 0 bases and 3 bases, there was a span of 6 bases. CDR1 is MGHRA, CDR2 YSYEKL, per germline. The CDR3 sequence is 13 residues long. Libraries were prepared by immunoSEQ multiplex PCR; TCRdb keeps only in-frame clonotypes and omits some of them. The sample includes roughly 70,000 clones, about nine tenths of them seen just once. This clonotype was sampled from a human patient who received an intestinal transplant, so some T cells may come from the graft donor. The chain joins TRBV4-1 to TRBJ2-7; D ambiguous. This specimen consisted of bone marrow, obtained approximately 100 weeks after intestinal transplantation. CDR3 sequence (DNA): TGCGCCAGCAGCCAAGAAGAAGTCTACGAGCAGTACTTC. It specifies CASSQEEVYEQYF.